The 12 T cell receptor beta chains reported below all come from one sample, sequenced in a study of early T cells in non-severe SARS-CoV-2 infection. A single record per CDR3 protein comes from TCRdb applying MiXCR to the 5' RACE reads. Here the sample spans 70,000 to 75,000 distinct CDR3 sequences, more than 10% being singletons. The sequenced sample was whole blood. All receptors come from an adult who was a healthcare worker with PCR-confirmed SARS-CoV-2 infection or an uninfected control (not recorded which).

Concerning this clonotype: The junction and the germline gene differ at one end; a read error may be behind it. The J gene is TRBJ2-7, the V gene TRBV5-8; D perhaps matches TRBD1 (5 bases). CDR1 is SGHTS, CDR2 YDEGEE, per germline. This CDR3 comprises 13 residues. The CDR3 coding sequence is TGTGTCAGCAGCCGGCAGGGTTACAACGAGCAGTACTTC. It translates to CVSSRQGYNEQYF.

The sample holds many counts of this clonotype. V and J are TRBV11-2 and TRBJ2-1; TRBD2 matches 7 bases. The CDR3 covers 16 residues. Germline V gene lookup returns CDR1 SGHAT and CDR2 FQNNGV. V dropped 2 bases and J dropped 7; count of bases not matched to a gene: 11. DNA for the CDR3: TGTGCCAGCAGCTTACGAAGTGGGAGGGTGATGAATGAGCAGTTCTTC. Amino acids: CASSLRSGRVMNEQFF.

This clonotype occurred a few times. In nucleotides, the CDR3 is TGTGCCAGCAGTCCTCATAGGACCACCAATGAGCAGTTCTTC. This codes for CASSPHRTTNEQFF. The chain combines TRBV12-3 or TRBV12-4 with TRBJ2-1; D not certain. The CDR3 loop spans 14 amino acids. The ends were cut back, 5 bases at V and 6 bases at J, with 14 bases in the middle.

Only one count was recorded for this clonotype. The chain combines TRBV2 with TRBJ1-1, with a weak D call TRBD1 (5 bases). Deletions cut 1 base from V and 1 base from J, with 13 bases between. Germline CDR1 SNHLY, CDR2 FYNNEI. The CDR3 is 16 amino acids. In nucleotides, the CDR3 is TGTGCCAGCAGTGAAGTTTTGGAAACAGGGAACACTGAAGCTTTCTTT. Protein sequence: CASSEVLETGNTEAFF.

This chain joins TRBV6-5 and TRBJ2-1; 13 bases are a match to TRBD2. The germline V gene encodes CDR1 MNHEY and CDR2 SVGAGI. This CDR3 contains 15 residues. V lost 2 bases to trimming and J lost 7 bases; unmatched junction nucleotides: 2. CDR3 sequence reads: CASSYRTSGRNEQFF. The CDR3 coding sequence is TGTGCCAGCAGTTACCGGACTAGCGGGAGAAATGAGCAGTTCTTC.

This chain uses TRBV20-1 with TRBJ1-1; D uncertain. The V end was cut by 3 bases, the J end by 6 bases, with 17 bases between. The CDR3 spans 14 residues. Germline-derived CDR1 and CDR2 are DFQATT and SNEGSKA (reference sequence). This CDR3 is CSASFVSGGSEAFF. The CDR3 coding sequence is TGCAGTGCTAGCTTCGTCTCCGGAGGGTCTGAAGCTTTCTTT.

The chain recombines TRBV20-1 with TRBJ2-1; 12 bases line up with TRBD2. The CDR3 is 15 residues long. V lost 3 bases, J lost 6 bases, and 6 bases stayed unmatched. CDR1 DFQATT and CDR2 SNEGSKA come from the germline V gene (reference sequence). This CDR3 reads CSASTSGRSLNEQFF. The CDR3 DNA is TGCAGTGCTAGTACTAGCGGGAGGAGCCTCAATGAGCAGTTCTTC.

This clonotype came up once. Just one base apart from a much larger clone, this may be a read error. V usage is TRBV7-6 and J usage is TRBJ2-2; D uncertain. CDR3 length: 15 residues. From germline, CDR1 is SGHVS and CDR2 FNYEAQ. V was cut by 5 bases and J by 7 bases, with 17 bases left in between. CDR3 nucleotide sequence: TGTGCCAGCAGCCCCACCCCGGGCGACATCGGGGAGCTGTTTTTT. It codes for CASSPTPGDIGELFF.

V usage is TRBV28 and J usage is TRBJ1-5; 8 bases fit TRBD1. Trimming took 5 bases from V and 2 from J; bases not matched to a gene: 5. This CDR3 has 15 amino acids. CDR1 and CDR2 (germline): MDHEN, SYDVKM. The CDR3 loop reads CASSPQTGGNQPQHF. Here the CDR3 DNA reads TGTGCCAGCAGTCCGCAGACAGGGGGCAATCAGCCCCAGCATTTT.

This clonotype was observed a handful of times. V is TRBV14 and J is TRBJ2-3, with 13 bases lining up with TRBD2. The CDR3 length is 13 residues. Germline V lookup: CDR1 SGHDN, CDR2 FVKESK. V lost 8 bases and J lost 7; bases outside the gene matches: 3. This CDR3 is CASGTSGTHTQYF. CDR3 bases: TGTGCCAGCGGGACTAGCGGGACCCATACGCAGTATTTT.

Many counts were recorded for this clonotype. V is TRBV7-2 and J is TRBJ2-3; D gene uncertain. V was shortened by 7 bases and J by 1 base, with 18 bases between the two germline ends. Germline CDR1 SGHTA, CDR2 FQGNSA. This CDR3 has 16 amino acids. The CDR3 loop is CASTSQRGLGTDTQYF. The CDR3 region has the DNA TGTGCCAGCACCTCTCAGAGAGGCCTGGGCACAGATACGCAGTATTTT.

This clonotype was detected many times. This rearrangement joins TRBV9 to TRBJ1-3; D is possibly TRBD1 (6 bases). Germline V gives CDR1 SGDLS, CDR2 YYNGEE. The CDR3 is 13 residues long. DNA for the CDR3: TGTGCGTCCGGGGGGCGATCAAGAAACACCATATATTTT. As protein: CASGGRSRNTIYF.